The next 31 T cell receptor beta chains were all read from a single sample in a study of chemoradiotherapy in HPV16-positive cancers. Clones were sequenced by immunoSEQ multiplex PCR, and TCRdb holds only the in-frame ones, with some missing. Counted here are fewer than 6,500 clones, around nine tenths occurring once; the ten biggest clones make up 1.7%. Sequencing used blood, obtained from a patient who underwent chemoradiotherapy. These receptors were collected from a human donor with HPV-associated anogenital cancer.

V gene TRBV7-6 combines with J gene TRBJ1-4; TRBD1 matches 11 bases. This CDR3 has 16 amino acids. Unmatched junction bases numbered 3, after V lost 5 bases and J lost 1 base. The germline CDR1 and CDR2 sequences are SGHVS and FNYEAQ. The CDR3 nucleotides read TGTGCCAGCAGCCGCGGGACAGGGGGAACTAATGAAAAACTGTTTTTT. It yields the protein CASSRGTGGTNEKLFF.

The CDR3 is CASSLESRTGELFF. Here the CDR3 DNA reads TGTGCCAGCAGCTTAGAGAGCAGAACCGGGGAGCTGTTTTTT. This sequence joins TRBV7-2 and TRBJ2-2; D ambiguous. The CDR3 covers 14 residues. The germline V gene has CDR1 SGHTA and CDR2 FQGNSA. V dropped 1 base and J dropped 5 bases, with 8 bases sitting between them.

V is TRBV19 and J is TRBJ1-6, with D unclear. Between the trimmed V and J ends, which lost 7 bases and 7 bases, there was a span of 8 bases. The germline V gene encodes CDR1 LNHDA and CDR2 SQIVND (reference sequence). The CDR3 sequence is 12 residues long. The CDR3 here is CASTGQNSPLHF. The CDR3 DNA reads as TGTGCCAGTACGGGCCAGAATTCACCCCTCCACTTT. The full variable domain, completed using reference TRBV19 and TRBJ1-6, is DGGITQSPKYLFRKEGQNVTLSCEQNLNHDAMYWYRQDPGQGLRLIYYSQIVNDFQKGDIAEGYSVSREKKESFPLTVTSAQKNPTAFYLCASTGQNSPLHFGNGTRLTVT.

The chain joins TRBV7-6 to TRBJ2-7; D possibly corresponds to TRBD1 (6 bases). Trimming pared 5 bases from V and 5 bases from J, leaving 28 bases between. From germline, CDR1 is SGHVS and CDR2 FNYEAQ. This CDR3 region has 18 residues. The CDR3 reads CASSALTGTHERVHEQYF. CDR3 in DNA: TGTGCCAGCAGCGCCCTTACAGGGACACACGAACGCGTGCACGAGCAGTACTTC.

This rearrangement joins TRBV10-3 to TRBJ2-7; the D call may be TRBD1 or TRBD2 (5 bases each). This CDR3 region has 16 residues. Trimming shortened V by 3 bases and J by 3 bases, and 18 bases separated the two germline ends. Germline V gene lookup returns CDR1 ENHRY and CDR2 SYGVKD. The CDR3 coding sequence is TGTGCCATCAGTGAAGGCTTGGGACGGAGAAACTACGAGCAGTACTTC. Its translation is CAISEGLGRRNYEQYF.

In this sample, this clone turned up once. This sequence joins TRBV29-1 and TRBJ2-2; D possibly corresponds to TRBD2 (6 bases). CDR1 SQVTM and CDR2 ANQGSEA come from the germline V gene. This CDR3 spans 14 amino acids. Trimming removed 6 bases from V and 3 bases from J, with 14 bases in between. The CDR3 DNA reads as TGCAGCGTGGGGGGTACCGTGTACACCGGGGAGCTGTTTTTT. It codes for CSVGGTVYTGELFF.

The V gene is TRBV11-2, the J gene TRBJ1-1; a possible D gene is TRBD1 (5 bases). The CDR3 consists of 14 residues. The V and J ends lost 4 bases and 4 bases respectively, with 13 bases between them. CDR1 and CDR2 (germline): SGHAT, FQNNGV. The chain's CDR3 is CASSSLGGFTEAFF. CDR3 DNA sequence: TGTGCCAGCAGCTCCCTGGGGGGGTTCACTGAAGCTTTCTTT.

The rearrangement joins TRBV29-1 to TRBJ1-2; no reliable D call. This CDR3 is 9 amino acids long. Deletions cut 4 bases from V and 7 bases from J, with 4 bases between. From germline, CDR1 is SQVTM and CDR2 ANQGSEA. DNA for the CDR3: TGCAGCGTTGCGGCTGGCTACACCTTC. Translating it yields CSVAAGYTF.

In DNA form, the CDR3 reads TGTGCCAGCTCACCGCATGGACTAGCGGGAGCAGACGCCGGGGAGCTGTTTTTT. Translating gives CASSPHGLAGADAGELFF. The chain is built from TRBV18 and TRBJ2-2; 13 nucleotides line up with TRBD2. V lost 3 bases, J lost 6 bases, and 10 bases stayed unmatched. The V gene's germline CDR1 is KGHSH and CDR2 LQKENI. The CDR3 is 18 residues long.

The V and J genes are TRBV5-1 and TRBJ2-6; 11 nucleotides align to TRBD2. Germline CDR1 and CDR2: SGHRS and YFSETQ. This CDR3 is built from 20 residues. Trimming cost V 0 bases and J 0 bases; bases outside gene matches: 8. For the CDR3, the DNA is TGCGCCAGCAGCTTGGTGTTTGCTGGGACTAGCGGCTCTGGGGCCAACGTCCTGACTTTC. It codes for CASSLVFAGTSGSGANVLTF.

J is TRBJ2-3 and V is TRBV29-1; no clear D. Germline loops: CDR1 SQVTM, CDR2 ANQGSEA. CDR3 length: 13 residues. V lost 4 bases and J lost 0, with 8 bases in between. As DNA, the CDR3 is TGCAGCGTTGCAGATACTAGCACAGATACGCAGTATTTT. It translates to CSVADTSTDTQYF.

The chain couples TRBV14 to TRBJ1-6; D is ambiguous. Between the trimmed V and J ends, which lost 2 bases and 5 bases, there was a span of 7 bases. Germline V CDR1 and CDR2: SGHDN, FVKESK. The CDR3 is 14 residues long. DNA for the CDR3: TGTGCCAGCAGCCAACGTCCAGATAATTCACCCCTCCACTTT. Translation gives CASSQRPDNSPLHF.

This sequence joins TRBV6-4 and TRBJ1-2; possibly TRBD1 for D (5 bases). Germline values: CDR1 MRHNA, CDR2 SNTAGT. Trimming shortened V by 0 bases and J by 3 bases, and 14 bases separated the two germline ends. This CDR3 spans 16 amino acids. Here the CDR3 reads CASSDSRGGNYYGYTF. The DNA for the CDR3 is TGTGCCAGCAGTGACTCCCGGGGCGGAAACTACTATGGCTACACCTTC.

The genes are TRBV11-3 and TRBJ2-3, with D unclear. V lost 5 bases and J 0 bases, leaving 15 bases between the germline ends. The CDR3 loop spans 16 amino acids. Germline assignment: CDR1 SGHNT and CDR2 YENEEA. This CDR3 is CASSVGRLASTDTQYF. In DNA form, the CDR3 reads TGTGCCAGCAGCGTCGGACGGCTTGCTAGCACAGATACGCAGTATTTT.

V is TRBV6-1 and J is TRBJ2-7; D is possibly TRBD1 (6 bases). The CDR3 totals 17 residues. CDR1 and CDR2 from the germline V gene are MNHNS and SASEGT. Trimming removed 4 bases from V and 5 bases from J, with 24 bases in between. CDR3 residues: CASSGVWTDLLGDEQYF. CDR3 DNA sequence: TGTGCCAGCAGTGGGGTTTGGACAGACTTACTAGGGGACGAGCAGTACTTC.

The V call is TRBV19, the J call TRBJ1-5; TRBD1 matches at 7 bases. Per the germline V gene, CDR1 is LNHDA and CDR2 is SQIVND (reference sequence). Trimming removed 3 bases from V and 9 bases from J; junction bases left unmatched: 8. The CDR3 runs 14 residues. The CDR3 loop is CASSMTRQGMPQHF. As DNA, the CDR3 is TGTGCCAGTAGTATGACTCGACAGGGTATGCCCCAGCATTTT.

The chain employs TRBV5-1 and TRBJ1-6; D is unclear. V lost 4 bases, J lost 7 bases, and 15 bases lay in between. Germline CDR1 SGHRS, CDR2 YFSETQ. The CDR3 totals 15 residues. CDR3 bases: TGCGCCAGCAGCAACTGGGCCCTAGGGAATTCACCCCTCCACTTT. Translating gives CASSNWALGNSPLHF.

The J gene is TRBJ2-7, the V gene TRBV15, with D tentatively TRBD2 (6 bases). Trimming stripped 3 bases from V and 0 bases from J, with 15 bases between. Per the germline V gene, CDR1 is LNHNV and CDR2 is YYDKDF (reference sequence). This CDR3 region has 16 residues. The DNA of the CDR3 is TGTGCCACCAGCAGGGACTCAGGCGGGGACTCCTACGAGCAGTACTTC. Encoded protein: CATSRDSGGDSYEQYF.

This sequence joins TRBV6-5 and TRBJ2-7, with 9 bases identical to TRBD1. The germline V gene has CDR1 MNHEY and CDR2 SVGAGI. This CDR3 region has 14 residues. V lost 7 bases and J lost 2; bases outside the gene matches: 6. The chain's CDR3 is CASTSTGGAYEQYF. DNA of the CDR3: TGTGCCAGCACCAGCACAGGGGGCGCCTACGAGCAGTACTTC.

The J gene is TRBJ2-5, the V gene TRBV9; maybe TRBD1 (5 bases). In germline, CDR1 is SGDLS, CDR2 YYNGEE. The V and J ends lost 4 bases and 4 bases respectively, with 17 bases between them. The CDR3 is 15 residues long. In nucleotides, the CDR3 is TGTGCCAGCAGCCCTTGGGTCGACAGTGGAGAGACCCAGTACTTC. This codes for CASSPWVDSGETQYF.

This chain links TRBV9 with TRBJ2-7, with D possibly being TRBD2 (5 bases). The ends were cut back, 0 bases at V and 5 bases at J, with 18 bases in the middle. Germline V gene data show CDR1 as SGDLS and CDR2 as YYNGEE. CDR3 length: 16 residues. The CDR3 DNA reads TGTGCCAGCAGCGTAGCTACCGGGGTAGCCCAGGACGAGCAGTACTTC. This sequence encodes CASSVATGVAQDEQYF.

The rearrangement joins TRBV7-2 to TRBJ1-5; unclear D gene. The CDR3 sequence is 15 residues long. The germline CDR1 and CDR2 sequences are SGHTA and FQGNSA. Trimming shortened V by 5 bases and J by 0 bases, and 11 bases separated the two germline ends. The CDR3 DNA reads TGTGCCAGCAGCCGCCGGTTGGCTAGCAATCAGCCCCAGCATTTT. This codes for CASSRRLASNQPQHF.

The sample holds one count of this clone. The chain recombines TRBV20-1 with TRBJ2-1; D not certain. Germline assignment: CDR1 DFQATT and CDR2 SNEGSKA (reference sequence). The V end was cut by 2 bases, the J end by 9 bases, with 8 bases between. CDR3 length: 11 amino acids. The chain's CDR3 is CSARRVVEQFF. CDR3 bases: TGCAGTGCTAGACGGGTTGTTGAGCAGTTCTTC.

The chain couples TRBV5-4 to TRBJ2-7; D unclear. CDR3 size: 12 residues. CDR1 and CDR2 (germline): SGHNT, YYREEE (reference sequence). Trimming pared 4 bases from V and 7 bases from J, leaving 12 bases between. DNA of the CDR3: TGTGCCAGCAGCGATCGTATTAGTGAGCAGTACTTC. Protein product: CASSDRISEQYF.

The chain is built from TRBV9 and TRBJ1-2; 8 nucleotides match TRBD1. Per the germline V gene, CDR1 is SGDLS and CDR2 is YYNGEE. The length of the CDR3 is 13 residues. Trimming cost V 3 bases and J 4 bases; bases outside gene matches: 2. Here the CDR3 reads CASSAGQVYGYTF. The CDR3 nucleotides are TGTGCCAGCAGCGCGGGACAGGTCTATGGCTACACCTTC.

V gene TRBV7-2 combines with J gene TRBJ2-1; D not certain. Deletions cut 2 bases from V and 1 base from J, with 9 bases between. This CDR3 region has 15 residues. Germline V gives CDR1 SGHTA, CDR2 FQGNSA. The CDR3 DNA sequence: TGTGCCAGCAGCTTAACGTGGAGTTCCTACAATGAGCAGTTCTTC. Residues: CASSLTWSSYNEQFF.

This clone showed up just once. The V call is TRBV9, the J call TRBJ2-1; 7 bases agree with TRBD2. Germline-derived CDR1 and CDR2 are SGDLS and YYNGEE. The CDR3 covers 14 residues. Trimming removed 4 bases from V and 5 bases from J; junction bases left unmatched: 6. Written as DNA, the CDR3 is TGTGCCAGCAGCCCCCTAGCGGTAGACAATGAGCAGTTCTTC. This sequence encodes CASSPLAVDNEQFF.

This clone appeared a few times. The chain combines TRBV19 with TRBJ2-7; 8 bases are shared with TRBD2. V was pared by 8 bases and J by 3 bases, with 9 bases of the junction left unmatched. Germline CDR1 is LNHDA and CDR2 is SQIVND (reference sequence). This CDR3 has 14 amino acids. The CDR3 region is CASSWREAGYEQYF. Here the CDR3 DNA reads TGTGCCAGTTCTTGGCGGGAGGCCGGCTACGAGCAGTACTTC.

The J gene is TRBJ2-2, the V gene TRBV29-1; 10 bases map to TRBD1. Germline V gene data show CDR1 as SQVTM and CDR2 as ANQGSEA. J lost 3 bases, V lost 0 bases, and 4 bases had no gene match. This CDR3 has 16 residues. The CDR3 sequence is CSVEDDRGLYTGELFF. The DNA for the CDR3 is TGCAGCGTTGAAGACGACAGGGGGCTTTACACCGGGGAGCTGTTTTTT.

In its sample, this clone was seen a few times. The chain has TRBV19 and TRBJ2-1; D gene unclear. The V end was cut by 5 bases, the J end by 4 bases, with 24 bases between. The CDR3 is 18 residues long. Germline assignment: CDR1 LNHDA and CDR2 SQIVND (reference sequence). The CDR3 reads CASSPGPSTGYPYNEQFF. Here the CDR3 DNA reads TGTGCCAGTAGTCCTGGCCCCTCCACTGGGTACCCTTACAATGAGCAGTTCTTC.

The rearrangement joins TRBV29-1 to TRBJ2-3; the match to TRBD1 covers 7 bases. This CDR3 is 12 amino acids long. J was trimmed by 1 base and V by 5 bases; bases with no gene match: 0. Per germline, CDR1 SQVTM and CDR2 ANQGSEA. The chain's CDR3 is CSVTGGTDTQYF. Here the CDR3 DNA reads TGCAGCGTTACAGGGGGCACAGATACGCAGTATTTT.